The clone carrying this T cell receptor beta chain was counted at least ten times. The antigen remains undetermined. This entry comes from a study of response to subunit inactivated influenza vaccine. Study results and caveats: It was suggested by the authors that few new T cells are recruited by each seasonal influenza vaccination.

Unmatched junction bases numbered 10, after V lost 2 bases and J lost 8 bases. The V gene's germline CDR1 is SGDLS and CDR2 YYNGEE. The length of the CDR3 is 15 residues. One entry per CDR3 protein results from TCRdb running MiXCR on the RT-PCR reads. The repertoire includes approximately 530,000 distinct CDR3 sequences, 7.6% of them detected once, and over 10% sits in the top ten. The chain employs TRBV9 and TRBJ1-2; 9 bases match TRBD1. The receptor was isolated from a man in his fifties or sixties who received an inactivated influenza vaccine. The sample in question was PBMCs from blood, obtained around 2 years after vaccination. The CDR3, as DNA: TGTGCCAGCAGCGTCGGGACAGGGAATTCGCGGGGCTACACCTTC. The encoded protein is CASSVGTGNSRGYTF.